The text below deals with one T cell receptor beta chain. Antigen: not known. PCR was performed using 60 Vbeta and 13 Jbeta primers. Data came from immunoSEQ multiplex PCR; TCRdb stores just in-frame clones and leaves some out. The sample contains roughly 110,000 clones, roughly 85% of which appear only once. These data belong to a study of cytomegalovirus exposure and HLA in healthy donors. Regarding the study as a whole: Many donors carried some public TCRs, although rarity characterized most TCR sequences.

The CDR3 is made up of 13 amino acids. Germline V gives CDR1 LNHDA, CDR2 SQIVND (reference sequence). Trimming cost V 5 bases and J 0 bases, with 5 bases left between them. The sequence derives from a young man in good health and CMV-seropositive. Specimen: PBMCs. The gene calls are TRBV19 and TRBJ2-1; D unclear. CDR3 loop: CASSFSSYNEQFF. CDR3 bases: TGTGCCAGTAGTTTTAGCTCCTACAATGAGCAGTTCTTC.